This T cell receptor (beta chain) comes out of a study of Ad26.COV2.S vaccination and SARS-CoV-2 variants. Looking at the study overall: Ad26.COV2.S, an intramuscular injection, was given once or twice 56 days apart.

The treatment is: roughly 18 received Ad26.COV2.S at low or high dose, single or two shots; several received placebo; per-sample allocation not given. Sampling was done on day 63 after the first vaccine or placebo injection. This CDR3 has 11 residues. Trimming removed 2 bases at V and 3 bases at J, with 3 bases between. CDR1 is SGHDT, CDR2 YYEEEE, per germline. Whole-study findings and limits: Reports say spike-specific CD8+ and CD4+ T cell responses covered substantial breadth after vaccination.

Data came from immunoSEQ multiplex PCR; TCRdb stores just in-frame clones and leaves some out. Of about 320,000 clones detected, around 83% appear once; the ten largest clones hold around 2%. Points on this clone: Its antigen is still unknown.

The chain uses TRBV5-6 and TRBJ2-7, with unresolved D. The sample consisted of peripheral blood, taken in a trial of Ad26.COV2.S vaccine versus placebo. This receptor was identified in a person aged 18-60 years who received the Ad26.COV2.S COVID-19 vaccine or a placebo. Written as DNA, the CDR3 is TGTGCCAGCAGCTTTAGCTACGAGCAGTACTTC. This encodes CASSFSYEQYF.